This TCR beta chain was sequenced for a study of shared clonotypes between healthy human individuals. This clone appeared a few times. Data came from immunoSEQ multiplex PCR; TCRdb stores just in-frame clones and leaves some out. Here the sample spans over 700,000 clones, about two thirds being singletons. V shed 7 bases and J shed 2 bases, with 10 bases lying between them. CDR3 size: 13 residues. The sequencing sample was made of memory CD4+ T cells sorted from blood. Regarding subset: CD45RA-negative fraction. The V call is TRBV23-1, the J call TRBJ2-3; D may be TRBD1 or TRBD2 (5 bases each). TRBV23-1 is filed as an ORF, its function uncertain. This TCR was recovered from a woman between 25 and 40 years old in good health. The CDR3 protein is CASTPGPTDTQYF. The DNA for the CDR3 is TGCGCCAGCACGCCGGGACCCACAGATACGCAGTATTTT.